The rows below give T cell receptor beta chains drawn from one sample of a study of technical replicates of blood from a handful of donors. Profiled with immunoSEQ multiplex PCR; TCRdb holds only in-frame clones, not every one. The sample holds over 25,000 clones, roughly nine tenths seen once. The sample comprised PBMCs. The receptors were sampled from a human donor in good health. Some clones in this sample may be carry-over from other donors' samples. CDR3s leave out the opening cysteine and the closing phenylalanine or tryptophan. The order of the fields is J gene, V gene, CDR3 protein.

J gene: TRBJ2-5
V gene: TRBV19
CDR3 protein: ASSIRTGETQY

J gene: TRBJ2-7
V gene: TRBV6-1
CDR3 protein: ASSVLWGPRSYEQY

J gene: TRBJ2-3
V gene: TRBV7-2
CDR3 protein: ASTPFAAVH

J gene: TRBJ2-7
V gene: TRBV9
CDR3 protein: ASSAGTSGFQYEQY

J gene: TRBJ2-3
V gene: TRBV29-1
CDR3 protein: SVEASTDTQY

J gene: TRBJ1-1
V gene: TRBV29-1
CDR3 protein: SVATVPTLNTEAF

J gene: TRBJ2-7
V gene: TRBV7-2
CDR3 protein: ASSSRTATYEQY

J gene: TRBJ2-7
V gene: TRBV5-1
CDR3 protein: ASSLGDRHYEQY

J gene: TRBJ2-2
V gene: TRBV6-1
CDR3 protein: ASRDRGITGELF

J gene: TRBJ2-1
V gene: TRBV7-9
CDR3 protein: ASSPWGGSSYNEQF

J gene: TRBJ2-7
V gene: TRBV5-6
CDR3 protein: ASSPTGLSYEQY

J gene: TRBJ2-5
V gene: TRBV4-2
CDR3 protein: ASSQQLAGGMGETQY

J gene: TRBJ2-7
V gene: TRBV30
CDR3 protein: AWSKKRDKSYEQY

J gene: TRBJ1-5
V gene: TRBV6-5
CDR3 protein: ASRPGNSNQPQH

J gene: TRBJ1-5
V gene: TRBV5-1
CDR3 protein: ASSLGGTSNQPQH

J gene: TRBJ1-1
V gene: TRBV6-5
CDR3 protein: ASSGIPNTEAF

J gene: TRBJ1-2
V gene: TRBV29-1
CDR3 protein: SVFTGTGDGYT

J gene: TRBJ2-2
V gene: TRBV4-3
CDR3 protein: ASSPGQGRNTGELF

J gene: TRBJ2-2
V gene: TRBV5-1
CDR3 protein: ASSLGLAVTGELF

J gene: TRBJ2-1
V gene: TRBV11-3
CDR3 protein: ASSLAGYNEQF

J gene: TRBJ1-1
V gene: TRBV14
CDR3 protein: ASSQDAAGTEAF

J gene: TRBJ2-7
V gene: TRBV2
CDR3 protein: ASSGLLTGNEQY

J gene: TRBJ2-1
V gene: TRBV7-6
CDR3 protein: ASSLVYSGRDEQF

J gene: TRBJ2-7
V gene: TRBV9
CDR3 protein: ASHGGKSSYEQY

J gene: TRBJ1-1
V gene: TRBV11-2
CDR3 protein: ASSFPRGQGGTEAF

J gene: TRBJ1-2
V gene: TRBV12-5
CDR3 protein: ASGSAAGGYT

J gene: TRBJ2-7
V gene: TRBV7-8
CDR3 protein: ASSLASTGTY